This record concerns one TCR beta chain sequence. Antigen: not known. This sample was taken from a study of T cells in tuberculosis. Study summary: CD1B tetramers identified T cells specific for mycobacterial lipid GMM.

This table comes from immunoSEQ multiplex PCR, and its TCRdb copy is limited to in-frame clones, with some not included. Among tens of thousands of clones listed, roughly 96% were seen once. Study results and limitations: Active tuberculosis cases were adults; controls were adolescents. Shorter CDR3-alpha in active tuberculosis partly drove smaller distances.

The specimen was PBMCs. The receptor's source is a donor aged 5 to 30 with latent tuberculosis or without tuberculosis infection.

CDR3: CASSQGVLTEAFF. For the CDR3, the DNA is TGCGCCAGCAGCCAGGGCGTTTTGACTGAAGCTTTCTTT. The rearrangement links TRBV4-1 to TRBJ1-1; D is unresolved. The CDR3 has 13 amino acids. CDR1 is MGHRA, CDR2 YSYEKL, per germline. The V and J ends lost 3 bases and 5 bases respectively, with 10 bases between them.